Listed here are 27 T cell receptor beta chains from one sample, sequenced in a study of Graves' ophthalmopathy and Graves' hyperthyroidism. RNA transcripts were the template, and TCR beta CDR3 regions were amplified from them. Second-round multiplex PCR followed a first-round RT-PCR using HTBI primers. TCRdb re-called the multiplex PCR reads through MiXCR, storing one row per CDR3 protein. The sample lists almost 750,000 distinct CDR3 sequences, 35% to 50% occurring once. Sequenced: peripheral blood. These receptors came from an adult man with Graves' ophthalmopathy.

This clonotype was picked up a small number of times. This chain connects TRBV5-1 to TRBJ2-5; 8 bases map to TRBD2. CDR3 length: 15 residues. J gave up 5 bases and V 4 bases, and 10 bases lay outside the gene matches. The germline CDR1 and CDR2 sequences are SGHRS and YFSETQ. This CDR3 reads CASSTGLVGKETQYF. CDR3 sequence (DNA): TGCGCCAGCAGCACGGGACTAGTAGGGAAGGAGACCCAGTACTTC.

This clonotype was recorded many times. The chain combines TRBV7-9 with TRBJ1-1; D uncertain. V shed 4 bases and J shed 8 bases, with 11 bases lying between them. Germline assignment: CDR1 SEHNR and CDR2 FQNEAQ (reference sequence). The CDR3 sequence is 12 residues long. The CDR3 DNA reads as TGTGCCAGCAGCTACACAACCGCGGAAGCTTTCTTT. Translation: CASSYTTAEAFF.

The chain carries TRBV5-1 and TRBJ2-7, with 7 bases fitting TRBD1. V lost 1 base to trimming and J lost 7 bases; unmatched junction nucleotides: 11. Germline loops: CDR1 SGHRS, CDR2 YFSETQ. This CDR3 comprises 15 residues. For the CDR3, the DNA is TGCGCCAGCAGCTTGTCCGCGACAGGGCGAGTGGAGCAGTACTTC. This codes for CASSLSATGRVEQYF.

With respect to this clonotype: One junction end disagrees with the germline gene, perhaps due to a read error. The V call is TRBV24-1, the J call TRBJ1-5, with TRBD1 matching over 10 bases. The germline V gene has CDR1 KGHDR and CDR2 SFDVKD. The CDR3 is 15 residues long. CDR3 nucleotide sequence: TGTGCCAGCAGTTACTCACCGGGACAGGGGCGGCCCCAGCATTTT. Protein product: CASSYSPGQGRPQHF.

In this sample, this clonotype turned up many times. The genes are TRBV7-8 and TRBJ1-5, with unresolved D. The length of the CDR3 is 16 residues. Germline CDR1 and CDR2: SGHVS and FQNEAQ. V lost 5 bases to trimming and J lost 0 bases, with 14 bases between them. The CDR3 here is CASSTATVYSNQPQHF. In DNA form, the CDR3 reads TGTGCCAGCAGCACCGCTACAGTATATAGCAATCAGCCCCAGCATTTT.

This clonotype was observed at least ten times. The V gene is TRBV25-1, the J gene TRBJ2-5; the D gene is possibly TRBD2 (6 bases). Germline V gives CDR1 MGHDK, CDR2 SYGVNS. V was pared by 0 bases and J by 5 bases, with 13 bases between. The CDR3 extends over 15 amino acids. CDR3 residues: CASSEYIGGRETQYF. The CDR3 DNA follows: TGTGCCAGCAGTGAATATATTGGAGGGAGGGAGACCCAGTACTTC.

This clonotype was found a few times. The gene calls are TRBV7-2 and TRBJ2-5, with D perhaps given as TRBD1 or TRBD2 (5 bases each). The CDR3 loop spans 14 amino acids. V dropped 1 base and J dropped 1 base, with 7 bases sitting between them. From germline, CDR1 is SGHTA and CDR2 FQGNSA. The CDR3 region has the DNA TGTGCCAGCAGCTTAGACGGGGCCCAAGAGACCCAGTACTTC. It codes for CASSLDGAQETQYF. Using reference TRBV7-2 and TRBJ2-5 for the parts outside the CDR3, the full variable domain is GAGVSQSPSNKVTEKGKDVELRCDPISGHTALYWYRQSLGQGLEFLIYFQGNSAPDKSGLPSDRFSAERTGGSVSTLTIQRTQQEDSAVYLCASSLDGAQETQYFGPGTRLLVL.

Turning to this clonotype: Possible read error: a much larger clone is one base away. V gene TRBV7-2 combines with J gene TRBJ1-3; D is ambiguous. Germline V CDR1 and CDR2: SGHTA, FQGNSA. This CDR3 region has 16 residues. Trimming stripped 3 bases from V and 0 bases from J, with 12 bases between. For the CDR3, the DNA is TGTGCCAGCAGCTTTGGTCACACTAGCTCTGGAAACACCATATATTTT. This encodes CASSFGHTSSGNTIYF.

This clonotype was detected ten times or more. The rearrangement links TRBV20-1 to TRBJ1-1; D gene unclear. Trimming pared 1 base from V and 1 base from J, leaving 10 bases between. The CDR3 totals 14 residues. Per germline, CDR1 DFQATT and CDR2 SNEGSKA (reference sequence). The CDR3 loop reads CSARGARKNTEAFF. The CDR3 nucleotides read TGCAGTGCTAGAGGGGCGCGGAAGAACACTGAAGCTTTCTTT.

The chain uses TRBV10-3 and TRBJ2-7, with D possibly TRBD2 on 6 matching bases. Germline V gene lookup returns CDR1 ENHRY and CDR2 SYGVKD. Deletions cut 4 bases from V and 3 bases from J, with 13 bases between. There are 14 residues in the CDR3. DNA for the CDR3: TGTGCCATCAGTGCTGGACGGGGGAACTACGAGCAGTACTTC. It encodes CAISAGRGNYEQYF.

The rearrangement joins TRBV15 to TRBJ1-2; TRBD1 matches 11 bases. CDR3 length: 15 residues. The ends lost 2 bases at V and 8 bases at J; junction bases unmatched: 7. Germline assignment: CDR1 LNHNV and CDR2 YYDKDF (reference sequence). DNA of the CDR3: TGTGCCACCAGCAGACCTGGACAGGGGGCGCGAGGCTACACCTTC. Its protein product is CATSRPGQGARGYTF.

The chain joins TRBV9 to TRBJ1-5; D remains ambiguous. V was clipped by 4 bases and J by 8 bases, with 19 bases between them. The CDR3 sequence is 15 residues long. Germline V lookup: CDR1 SGDLS, CDR2 YYNGEE. CDR3 nucleotide sequence: TGTGCCAGCAGCCAAGATCCCAGGCCCGACGAGCCCCAGCATTTT. It codes for CASSQDPRPDEPQHF.

This clonotype was counted at least ten times. The genes are TRBV29-1 and TRBJ2-2; maybe TRBD1 (5 bases). Trimming shortened V by 3 bases and J by 5 bases, and 10 bases separated the two germline ends. Germline V CDR1 and CDR2: SQVTM, ANQGSEA. There are 13 residues in the CDR3. This CDR3 is CSVEGRATGELFF. CDR3 sequence (DNA): TGCAGCGTTGAGGGCAGGGCAACCGGGGAGCTGTTTTTT.

The rearrangement uses TRBV14 and TRBJ2-6; 7 bases are shared with TRBD1. There are 17 residues in the CDR3. V shed 3 bases and J 0 bases; nucleotides not matched to a gene: 5. CDR1 SGHDN and CDR2 FVKESK come from the germline V gene. DNA of the CDR3: TGTGCCAGCAGCCATGGGACAGCTAGCTCTGGGGCCAACGTCCTGACTTTC. Translating it yields CASSHGTASSGANVLTF.

This chain connects TRBV20-1 to TRBJ2-2; TRBD2 is a possible D gene (5 bases). Germline V lookup: CDR1 DFQATT, CDR2 SNEGSKA (reference sequence). The CDR3 runs to 12 residues. With 5 bases removed from V and 5 bases from J, the gap between germline ends came to 9 bases. CDR3 region: CSASGRTGELFF. CDR3 DNA: TGCAGTGCTTCGGGAAGGACCGGGGAGCTGTTTTTT.

The chain employs TRBV25-1 and TRBJ2-2; 7 nucleotides align to TRBD2. Germline-derived CDR1 and CDR2 are MGHDK and SYGVNS. Losses at the gene ends were 5 bases for V and 5 bases for J; bases not matched to a gene: 14. The CDR3 sequence is 17 residues long. Here the CDR3 DNA reads TGTGCCAGCAGTTTAATGGCAGGGACTATTGGGACCGGGGAGCTGTTTTTT. Its protein product is CASSLMAGTIGTGELFF.

As regards this clonotype: With a much larger clone just one base away, this may be a read error. The chain couples TRBV14 to TRBJ1-2; the D gene is possibly TRBD1 (5 bases). Trimming stripped 4 bases from V and 8 bases from J, with 14 bases between. Germline values: CDR1 SGHDN, CDR2 FVKESK. The CDR3 runs 13 residues. CDR3 residues: CASSLRGGSGYTF. CDR3 bases: TGTGCCAGCAGCCTACGTGGGGGTTCCGGCTACACCTTC. Full variable domain (missing parts from reference TRBV14 and TRBJ1-2): EAGVTQFPSHSVIEKGQTVTLRCDPISGHDNLYWYRRVMGKEIKFLLHFVKESKQDESGMPNNRFLAERTGGTYSTLKVQPAELEDSGVYFCASSLRGGSGYTFGSGTRLTVV.

The V and J genes are TRBV12-3 or TRBV12-4 and TRBJ2-7; TRBD1 or TRBD2 may be the D gene (6 bases each). The CDR3 is 15 amino acids. The germline V and J ends were trimmed by 3 bases and 3 bases, with 15 bases remaining between them. This chain's CDR3 is CASSFGGDGVYEQYF. For the CDR3, the DNA is TGTGCCAGCAGTTTCGGGGGCGACGGTGTCTACGAGCAGTACTTC.

Turning to this clonotype: This may arise from a read error, as a much more abundant clone is one base away. This sequence joins TRBV11-2 and TRBJ1-4, with D hard to call. Germline CDR1 SGHAT, CDR2 FQNNGV. The CDR3 length is 13 residues. The CDR3 region is CASSLGGGGKLLF. CDR3 in DNA: TGTGCCAGCAGCTTAGGTGGAGGTGGAAAACTGCTTTTT.

The V gene is TRBV9, the J gene TRBJ1-2; D remains ambiguous. Germline loops: CDR1 SGDLS, CDR2 YYNGEE. The CDR3 has 15 amino acids. Deletions cut 3 bases from V and 5 bases from J, with 17 bases between. CDR3 sequence (DNA): TGTGCCAGCAGCGGAAAAACCGGGATGATTTATGGCTACACCTTC. It is translated as CASSGKTGMIYGYTF.

As concerns this clonotype: At one end, the junction sequence differs from germline, possibly due to a read error. This rearrangement joins TRBV10-3 to TRBJ2-5; 11 nucleotides line up with TRBD1. The germline CDR1 and CDR2 sequences are ENHRY and SYGVKD. The CDR3 runs 15 residues. The DNA of the CDR3 is TGTGCCAGCAGTTACGGACAGGGGGCCCTTGAGACCCAGTACTTC. It codes for CASSYGQGALETQYF.

About this clonotype: This may be a read error: a much more frequent sequence differs by one nucleotide. The chain uses TRBV7-6 and TRBJ2-7; 9 nucleotides match TRBD1. Germline V CDR1 and CDR2: SGHVS, FNYEAQ. The CDR3 runs to 13 residues. Trimming took 1 base from V and 7 from J; bases not matched to a gene: 2. CDR3 DNA: TGTGCCAGCAGCTTAGGGACAGGGGAGGAGCAGTACTTC. It translates to CASSLGTGEEQYF.

Only a few counts were recorded for this clonotype. The V gene is TRBV2, the J gene TRBJ1-5, with D unresolved. The CDR3 extends over 15 amino acids. The germline V gene encodes CDR1 SNHLY and CDR2 FYNNEI. Trimming took off 8 bases at V and 0 bases at J, with 14 bases between the two ends. The CDR3 DNA sequence: TGTGCCAGCTCACTACTGGGGTATAGCAATCAGCCCCAGCATTTT. It translates to CASSLLGYSNQPQHF.

The rearrangement joins TRBV7-9 to TRBJ1-2, with TRBD1 matching over 7 bases. From germline, CDR1 is SEHNR and CDR2 FQNEAQ (reference sequence). The CDR3 contains 15 residues. The ends lost 6 bases at V and 4 bases at J; junction bases unmatched: 11. CDR3 protein: CASSPLTGTVYGYTF. CDR3 coding DNA: TGTGCCAGCAGTCCGTTGACAGGGACGGTCTATGGCTACACCTTC.

Only a few counts were recorded for this clonotype. J is TRBJ1-1 and V is TRBV9; 7 bases align to TRBD1. The length of the CDR3 is 15 residues. Germline CDR1 and CDR2: SGDLS and YYNGEE. Germline trimming cut 0 bases from V and 7 bases from J; bases unmatched to any gene: 9. The chain's CDR3 is CASSVAIQGESEAFF. CDR3 DNA sequence: TGTGCCAGCAGCGTAGCTATCCAGGGGGAGAGTGAAGCTTTCTTT.

V is TRBV7-9 and J is TRBJ2-7; D ambiguous. Per the germline V gene, CDR1 is SEHNR and CDR2 is FQNEAQ (reference sequence). Between the trimmed V and J ends, which lost 1 base and 7 bases, there was a span of 14 bases. The CDR3 sequence is 14 residues long. CDR3 nucleotides: TGTGCCAGCAGCTTAGAAACCCCCTTATCAGAGCAGTACTTC. Residues: CASSLETPLSEQYF.

This clonotype was picked up a small number of times. This chain links TRBV2 with TRBJ1-2; D may be TRBD1 (6 bases). The CDR3 is made up of 14 amino acids. V lost 3 bases, J lost 4 bases, and 12 bases lay in between. Germline CDR1 reads SNHLY; CDR2 reads FYNNEI. The CDR3 nucleotides read TGTGCCAGCAGTGAGGAACAGGGAGGCTATGGCTACACCTTC. The encoded protein is CASSEEQGGYGYTF.